Listed below are T cell receptor beta chains from one sample, sequenced in a study of memory CD4+ T cells and cytomegalovirus serostatus. Here immunoSEQ multiplex PCR was the method, and the copy in TCRdb shows in-frame clones only, minus some. The data contain approximately 56,000 clones, about 81% of them singletons. The specimen sequenced was memory CD4+ T cells from blood. The source is an adult in good health and CMV-seronegative. The CDR3 runs from the conserved cysteine through the conserved F or W. Fields, in order: clone size, V gene, D gene, J gene, CDR3 protein, CDR3 DNA. D genes are given only for firm matches. Only some rows state a clone size, as once, few, many or a class for expanded clones.

clone_size: -
v_call: TRBV4-3
d_call: -
j_call: TRBJ1-4
cdr3_aa: CASSQDAGGEYSF
cdr3_nt: TGCGCCAGCAGCCAGGATGCGGGGGGCGAATACAGTTTT

clone_size: -
v_call: TRBV15
d_call: TRBD1
j_call: TRBJ2-2
cdr3_aa: CATRGDRAGELFF
cdr3_nt: TGTGCCACCAGGGGGGACAGGGCCGGGGAGCTGTTTTTT

clone_size: -
v_call: TRBV4-3
d_call: -
j_call: TRBJ1-1
cdr3_aa: CASSQGSLGTTEAFF
cdr3_nt: TGCGCCAGCAGCCAAGGGTCTTTGGGGACCACTGAAGCTTTCTTT

clone_size: -
v_call: TRBV4-1
d_call: -
j_call: TRBJ2-7
cdr3_aa: CASSQAYGGVTYEQYF
cdr3_nt: TGCGCCAGCAGCCAAGCCTACGGGGGCGTCACCTACGAGCAGTACTTC

clone_size: few
v_call: TRBV15
d_call: -
j_call: TRBJ1-1
cdr3_aa: CATSRSDSMNTEAFF
cdr3_nt: TGTGCCACCAGCAGATCAGACAGTATGAACACTGAAGCTTTCTTT

clone_size: -
v_call: TRBV18
d_call: TRBD2
j_call: TRBJ2-7
cdr3_aa: CASSPPLAGAYEQYF
cdr3_nt: TGTGCCAGCTCACCACCGCTAGCGGGGGCATACGAGCAGTACTTC

clone_size: -
v_call: TRBV19
d_call: -
j_call: TRBJ1-5
cdr3_aa: CASSIGRNYNQPQHF
cdr3_nt: TGTGCCAGTAGTATTGGCCGGAACTACAATCAGCCCCAGCATTTT

clone_size: -
v_call: TRBV11-1
d_call: -
j_call: TRBJ2-3
cdr3_aa: CASSSGQSSTDTQYF
cdr3_nt: TGTGCCAGCAGCTCAGGACAGTCTAGCACAGATACGCAGTATTTT

clone_size: -
v_call: TRBV15
d_call: TRBD2
j_call: TRBJ2-1
cdr3_aa: CATSRALAGGYNEQFF
cdr3_nt: TGTGCCACCAGCAGAGCGCTAGCGGGGGGATACAATGAGCAGTTCTTC

clone_size: -
v_call: TRBV5-6
d_call: TRBD1
j_call: TRBJ2-1
cdr3_aa: CASSRTGSAYNEQFF
cdr3_nt: TGTGCCAGCAGCCGGACAGGCTCAGCCTACAATGAGCAGTTCTTC

clone_size: -
v_call: TRBV18
d_call: -
j_call: TRBJ2-2
cdr3_aa: CASSPRTLGSNTGELFF
cdr3_nt: TGTGCCAGCTCACCTAGGACACTGGGGTCCAACACCGGGGAGCTGTTTTTT

clone_size: -
v_call: TRBV7-2
d_call: TRBD1
j_call: TRBJ2-1
cdr3_aa: CASSVGQGKNEQFF
cdr3_nt: TGTGCCAGCAGCGTGGGACAGGGAAAGAATGAGCAGTTCTTC

clone_size: few
v_call: TRBV18
d_call: -
j_call: TRBJ1-1
cdr3_aa: CASSTGGGGTEAFF
cdr3_nt: TGTGCCAGCTCAACGGGGGGAGGAGGCACTGAAGCTTTCTTT

clone_size: -
v_call: TRBV7-2
d_call: TRBD2
j_call: TRBJ2-3
cdr3_aa: CASSPDGGARDTQYF
cdr3_nt: TGTGCCAGCAGCCCCGACGGGGGGGCCAGAGATACGCAGTATTTT

clone_size: -
v_call: TRBV29-1
d_call: TRBD2
j_call: TRBJ2-7
cdr3_aa: CSVVSGGVIEQYF
cdr3_nt: TGCAGCGTTGTTAGCGGGGGAGTGATCGAGCAGTACTTC

clone_size: -
v_call: TRBV11-2
d_call: -
j_call: TRBJ1-1
cdr3_aa: CASSLTPGQNTEAFF
cdr3_nt: TGTGCCAGCAGTCTTACACCGGGACAGAACACTGAAGCTTTCTTT

clone_size: once
v_call: TRBV7-2
d_call: -
j_call: TRBJ2-7
cdr3_aa: CASSLGSSVQYF
cdr3_nt: TGTGCCAGCAGCTTGGGATCGAGTGTGCAGTACTTC

clone_size: once
v_call: TRBV29-1
d_call: -
j_call: TRBJ1-2
cdr3_aa: CSVGSLLGDNYGYTF
cdr3_nt: TGCAGCGTTGGTTCCCTATTAGGGGATAACTATGGCTACACCTTC

clone_size: few
v_call: TRBV19
d_call: -
j_call: TRBJ2-7
cdr3_aa: CASSIQGDFGQYF
cdr3_nt: TGTGCCAGTAGTATCCAGGGTGACTTCGGGCAGTACTTC

clone_size: -
v_call: TRBV28
d_call: -
j_call: TRBJ1-3
cdr3_aa: CASSLSPDRLSGNTIYF
cdr3_nt: TGTGCCAGCAGTCTATCGCCGGACAGACTCTCTGGAAACACCATATATTTT

clone_size: -
v_call: TRBV2
d_call: -
j_call: TRBJ2-5
cdr3_aa: CASSEVAQGGETQYF
cdr3_nt: TGTGCCAGCAGTGAGGTAGCTCAGGGGGGAGAGACCCAGTACTTC

clone_size: -
v_call: TRBV7-2
d_call: -
j_call: TRBJ1-1
cdr3_aa: CASTLGNSVIFAEAFF
cdr3_nt: TGTGCCAGCACTCTAGGTAACAGCGTCATTTTCGCTGAAGCTTTCTTT

clone_size: -
v_call: TRBV15
d_call: -
j_call: TRBJ2-1
cdr3_aa: CATSRGLARRYNEQFF
cdr3_nt: TGTGCCACCAGCAGAGGCTTAGCGCGGAGATACAATGAGCAGTTCTTC

clone_size: -
v_call: TRBV28
d_call: TRBD1
j_call: TRBJ1-1
cdr3_aa: CASSSTGQGVWTEAFF
cdr3_nt: TGTGCCAGCAGCAGCACGGGACAGGGGGTTTGGACTGAAGCTTTCTTT

clone_size: -
v_call: TRBV7-3
d_call: TRBD2
j_call: TRBJ2-2
cdr3_aa: CASSLKGLVNTGELFF
cdr3_nt: TGTGCCAGCAGCTTAAAGGGACTAGTGAACACCGGGGAGCTGTTTTTT

clone_size: -
v_call: TRBV2
d_call: -
j_call: TRBJ1-3
cdr3_aa: CASTLQETYSGNTIYF
cdr3_nt: TGTGCCAGCACTCTACAAGAGACCTACTCTGGAAACACCATATATTTT

clone_size: -
v_call: TRBV10-3
d_call: -
j_call: TRBJ1-1
cdr3_aa: CAISPGSGSRGNTEAFF
cdr3_nt: TGTGCCATCAGTCCCGGGTCGGGGTCGCGAGGGAACACTGAAGCTTTCTTT

clone_size: -
v_call: TRBV28
d_call: TRBD1
j_call: TRBJ1-6
cdr3_aa: CASTGSDRTLNSPLHF
cdr3_nt: TGTGCCAGCACGGGCTCGGACAGGACCCTTAATTCACCCCTCCACTTT

clone_size: -
v_call: TRBV7-9
d_call: -
j_call: TRBJ2-7
cdr3_aa: CASSHVGRYYEQYF
cdr3_nt: TGTGCCAGCAGCCACGTGGGGAGGTACTACGAGCAGTACTTC

clone_size: -
v_call: TRBV4-3
d_call: -
j_call: TRBJ1-1
cdr3_aa: CASSFRQNTEAFF
cdr3_nt: TGCGCCAGCAGCTTCCGACAGAACACTGAAGCTTTCTTT

clone_size: -
v_call: TRBV4-1
d_call: -
j_call: TRBJ1-2
cdr3_aa: CASSQIPWSYNYGYTF
cdr3_nt: TGCGCCAGCAGCCAAATTCCCTGGTCGTATAACTATGGCTACACCTTC

clone_size: -
v_call: TRBV30
d_call: -
j_call: TRBJ1-6
cdr3_aa: CAWSVRGYGYNSPLHF
cdr3_nt: TGTGCCTGGAGTGTGAGGGGGTATGGCTATAATTCACCCCTCCACTTT

clone_size: -
v_call: TRBV6-4
d_call: -
j_call: TRBJ2-2
cdr3_aa: CASSADRNTGELFF
cdr3_nt: TGTGCCAGCAGCGCGGACAGAAACACCGGGGAGCTGTTTTTT

clone_size: -
v_call: TRBV6-1
d_call: -
j_call: TRBJ2-7
cdr3_aa: CASSEQGYEQYF
cdr3_nt: TGTGCCAGCAGTGAACAGGGATACGAGCAGTACTTC

clone_size: -
v_call: TRBV5-1
d_call: -
j_call: TRBJ2-1
cdr3_aa: CASTQQNEQFF
cdr3_nt: TGCGCCAGCACCCAACAGAATGAGCAGTTCTTC

clone_size: -
v_call: TRBV7-3
d_call: TRBD2
j_call: TRBJ2-1
cdr3_aa: CASGDSGANEQFF
cdr3_nt: TGTGCCAGCGGGGATAGCGGGGCCAATGAGCAGTTCTTC

clone_size: -
v_call: TRBV4-3
d_call: -
j_call: TRBJ2-1
cdr3_aa: CASGWGQGGYNEQFF
cdr3_nt: TGCGCCAGCGGGTGGGGCCAGGGGGGGTACAATGAGCAGTTCTTC

clone_size: -
v_call: TRBV7-9
d_call: TRBD1
j_call: TRBJ1-2
cdr3_aa: CASSRTGVYGYTF
cdr3_nt: TGTGCCAGCAGCCGGACAGGGGTCTATGGCTACACCTTC

clone_size: -
v_call: TRBV27
d_call: -
j_call: TRBJ1-2
cdr3_aa: CASRPIPGPRRVYGYTF
cdr3_nt: TGTGCCAGCAGGCCCATTCCGGGACCCCGGCGGGTCTATGGCTACACCTTC

clone_size: once
v_call: TRBV6-1
d_call: -
j_call: TRBJ1-2
cdr3_aa: CASSADSRAQAFRGYGYTF
cdr3_nt: TGTGCCAGCAGTGCCGATTCCCGGGCCCAGGCTTTTCGCGGCTATGGCTACACCTTC

clone_size: -
v_call: TRBV7-9
d_call: -
j_call: TRBJ2-3
cdr3_aa: CASSLGDRRGDTQYF
cdr3_nt: TGTGCCAGCAGCCTAGGGGACCGACGCGGGGATACGCAGTATTTT

clone_size: -
v_call: TRBV7-2
d_call: -
j_call: TRBJ2-7
cdr3_aa: CASSSNQQYEQYF
cdr3_nt: TGTGCCAGCAGCTCCAATCAACAGTACGAGCAGTACTTC

clone_size: -
v_call: TRBV5-6
d_call: -
j_call: TRBJ2-7
cdr3_aa: CASSPGGEHEQYF
cdr3_nt: TGTGCCAGCAGTCCAGGGGGGGAGCACGAGCAGTACTTC

clone_size: -
v_call: TRBV6-1
d_call: -
j_call: TRBJ1-4
cdr3_aa: CASSVTGLADEKLFF
cdr3_nt: TGTGCCAGCAGTGTTACAGGGTTGGCGGATGAAAAACTGTTTTTT